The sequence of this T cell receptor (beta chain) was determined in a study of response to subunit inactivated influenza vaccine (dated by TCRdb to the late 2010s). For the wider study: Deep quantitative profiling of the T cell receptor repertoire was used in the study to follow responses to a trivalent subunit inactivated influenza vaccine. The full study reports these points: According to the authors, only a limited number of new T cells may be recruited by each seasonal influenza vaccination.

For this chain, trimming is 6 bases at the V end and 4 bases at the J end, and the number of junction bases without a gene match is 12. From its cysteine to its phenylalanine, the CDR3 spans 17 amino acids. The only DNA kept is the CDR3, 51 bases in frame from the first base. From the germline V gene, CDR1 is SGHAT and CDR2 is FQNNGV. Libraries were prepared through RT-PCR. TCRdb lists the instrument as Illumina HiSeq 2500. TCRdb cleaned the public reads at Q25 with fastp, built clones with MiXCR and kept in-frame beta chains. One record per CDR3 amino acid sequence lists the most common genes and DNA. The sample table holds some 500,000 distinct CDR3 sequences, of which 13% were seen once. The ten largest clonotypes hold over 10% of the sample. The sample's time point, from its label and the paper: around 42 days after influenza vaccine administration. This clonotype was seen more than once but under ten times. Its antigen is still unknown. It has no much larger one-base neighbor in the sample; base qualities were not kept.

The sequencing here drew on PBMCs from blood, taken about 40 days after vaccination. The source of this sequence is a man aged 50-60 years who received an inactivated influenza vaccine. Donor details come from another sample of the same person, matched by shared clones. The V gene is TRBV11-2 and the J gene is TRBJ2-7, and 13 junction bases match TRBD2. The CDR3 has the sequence CASRGLAGAPRPYEQYF. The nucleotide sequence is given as TGTGCCAGCAGAGGACTAGCGGGAGCCCCCCGTCCTTACGAGCAGTACTTC. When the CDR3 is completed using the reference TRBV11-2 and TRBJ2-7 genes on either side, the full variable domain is EAGVAQSPRYKIIEKRQSVAFWCNPISGHATLYWYQQILGQGPKLLIQFQNNGVVDDSQLPKDRFSAERLKGVDSTLKIQPAKLEDSAVYLCASRGLAGAPRPYEQYFGPGTRLTVT.